This T cell receptor (beta chain) was identified in a study of T cells after yellow fever vaccination. This clonotype has just a few counts. Antigen unknown. Study-wide results and caveats: It was the secondary response that reached its peak faster, day 5 versus 15, but it was weaker.

The CDR3 contains 15 residues. V was clipped by 5 bases and J by 4 bases; unmatched bases: 6. In germline, CDR1 is SGHTA, CDR2 FQGNSA. TCRdb re-called the 5' RACE reads with MiXCR, one entry per CDR3 protein. The sample lists some 290,000 distinct CDR3 sequences; 9.5% to 12% were seen once. This rearrangement joins TRBV7-2 to TRBJ1-4; 8 bases fit TRBD1. The starting material was CD4+ T cells sorted from PBMCs, obtained 45 days after the yellow fever booster vaccination. The sequence came from a young man who received the YFV17D yellow fever vaccine. The CDR3 DNA reads as TGTGCCAGCAGCCTCACAGGGGGAATTAATGAAAAACTGTTTTTT. This translates into CASSLTGGINEKLFF.